Below are 10 T cell receptor beta chains sequenced from a single sample in a study of cytomegalovirus exposure and HLA in healthy donors. Primers for the PCR totalled 60 Vbeta and 13 Jbeta. Sequencing was performed with immunoSEQ multiplex PCR; in TCRdb, only in-frame clones are kept and a portion is missing. The sample shows 150,000 to 160,000 clones, 60% to 80% of them seen only once. The sequenced material came from PBMCs. The receptor source for this set is a man aged 25 to 40 in good health and CMV-seropositive.

V is TRBV15 and J is TRBJ2-7; D is possibly TRBD1 (6 bases). This CDR3 contains 13 residues. Germline CDR1 LNHNV, CDR2 YYDKDF (reference sequence). Trimming stripped 6 bases from V and 6 bases from J, with 15 bases between. CDR3 nucleotides: TGTGCCACCAGGGCAGCAGGGGTGAGCGAGCAGTACTTC. As protein: CATRAAGVSEQYF. Complete variable domain (other parts from reference TRBV15 and TRBJ2-7): DAMVIQNPRYQVTQFGKPVTLSCSQTLNHNVMYWYQQKSSQAPKLLFHYYDKDFNNEADTPDNFQSRRPNTSFCFLDIRSPGLGDTAMYLCATRAAGVSEQYFGPGTRLTVT.

For this clone: The sample has other DNA sequences that encode this CDR3 too. The CDR3 loop reads CASSSTSGSSYNEQFF. The CDR3, as DNA: TGCGCCAGCAGCTCGACTAGCGGGAGCTCCTACAATGAGCAGTTCTTC. The chain links TRBV5-1 to TRBJ2-1; 12 nucleotides line up with TRBD2. Germline trimming cut 3 bases from V and 0 bases from J; bases unmatched to any gene: 1. The CDR3 runs 16 residues. The germline V gene has CDR1 SGHRS and CDR2 YFSETQ.

J is TRBJ1-5 and V is TRBV7-9; 7 nucleotides agree with TRBD1. This CDR3 has 15 amino acids. Germline loops: CDR1 SEHNR, CDR2 FQNEAQ (reference sequence). Losses at the gene ends were 4 bases for V and 3 bases for J; bases not matched to a gene: 6. The CDR3 loop is CASSSGGTVNQPQHF. In DNA form, the CDR3 reads TGTGCCAGCAGCTCAGGGGGGACCGTCAATCAGCCCCAGCATTTT.

The J gene is TRBJ2-5, the V gene TRBV9, with TRBD1 identical over 10 bases. The CDR3 contains 16 residues. The germline V gene encodes CDR1 SGDLS and CDR2 YYNGEE. V shed 4 bases, J shed 1 base, and the junction held 7 bases outside the gene matches. The chain's CDR3 is CASSTSGTGVQETQYF. The DNA for the CDR3 is TGTGCCAGCAGCACCAGCGGGACAGGGGTCCAAGAGACCCAGTACTTC.

This clone was observed a few times. The rearrangement uses TRBV5-1 and TRBJ1-5, with D uncertain. The V gene's germline CDR1 is SGHRS and CDR2 YFSETQ. The CDR3 is 16 amino acids. Trimming took off 1 base at V and 0 bases at J, with 11 bases between the two ends. The CDR3 spells CASSLRPDNSNQPQHF. DNA for the CDR3: TGCGCCAGCAGCTTGAGGCCAGACAATAGCAATCAGCCCCAGCATTTT. Full variable domain (remainder filled in from reference TRBV5-1 and TRBJ1-5): KAGVTQTPRYLIKTRGQQVTLSCSPISGHRSVSWYQQTPGQGLQFLFEYFSETQRNKGNFPGRFSGRQFSNSRSEMNVSTLELGDSALYLCASSLRPDNSNQPQHFGDGTRLSIL.

The sample holds one count of this clone. This chain links TRBV28 with TRBJ2-7; 8 bases line up with TRBD2. CDR1 and CDR2 from the germline V gene are MDHEN and SYDVKM. Losses at the gene ends were 6 bases for V and 1 base for J; bases not matched to a gene: 8. CDR3 length equals 15 residues. The CDR3 here is CASRGSGSGSYEQYF. CDR3 DNA sequence: TGTGCCAGCAGGGGCAGCGGGAGTGGGTCCTACGAGCAGTACTTC.

The chain carries TRBV16 and TRBJ2-1, with 10 bases fitting TRBD2. The germline V gene encodes CDR1 KGHSY and CDR2 FQNENV. After removal of 2 bases from V and 6 bases from J, the junction contained 10 bases not matched to a gene. CDR3 size: 17 residues. CDR3 loop: CASSQGKGLAGVNEQFF. The DNA for the CDR3 is TGTGCCAGCAGCCAAGGGAAGGGTCTAGCGGGAGTCAATGAGCAGTTCTTC.

J is TRBJ1-3 and V is TRBV9; D gene unclear. Germline V CDR1 and CDR2: SGDLS, YYNGEE. The CDR3 runs to 14 residues. Trimming cost V 0 bases and J 5 bases, with 9 bases left between them. The CDR3 bases are TGTGCCAGCAGCGTAGATCCAGGTCGAAACACCATATATTTT. This sequence encodes CASSVDPGRNTIYF.

The chain recombines TRBV19 with TRBJ1-3; the D gene is possibly TRBD1 (5 bases). V lost 8 bases to trimming and J lost 5 bases, with 13 bases between them. This CDR3 spans 13 amino acids. The germline V gene encodes CDR1 LNHDA and CDR2 SQIVND (reference sequence). CDR3 sequence (DNA): TGTGCCAGTGGGACTGGAGCTAGAAACACCATATATTTT. Translating gives CASGTGARNTIYF.

The V call is TRBV2, the J call TRBJ1-4; the match to TRBD1 covers 7 bases. CDR1 and CDR2 from the germline V gene are SNHLY and FYNNEI. V lost 6 bases to trimming and J lost 6 bases; unmatched junction nucleotides: 31. The CDR3 totals 22 residues. The CDR3 region has the DNA TGTGCCAGCAGAAACGCCGGGACAGCGGTTCTTGCCACCCCATATACGTATGAAAAACTGTTTTTT. It yields the protein CASRNAGTAVLATPYTYEKLFF.